Listed below are T cell receptor beta chains from one sample, sequenced in a study of CD8 T cells in ankylosing spondylitis. TCRdb re-derived calls from the 5' RACE reads in MiXCR, one entry per CDR3 protein. The data contain hundreds of thousands of distinct CDR3 sequences, about a sixth of them singletons. The sequencing sample was made of blood, either unsorted or a sorted T cell fraction (not recorded which). Source of these receptors: a male donor with ankylosing spondylitis. The CDR3 runs from the conserved cysteine through the conserved F or W. The order of the fields is clone size, V gene, D gene, J gene, CDR3 protein, CDR3 DNA. D genes are given only for firm matches. Only some rows state a clone size, as once, few, many or a class for expanded clones.

few	TRBV5-1	-	TRBJ1-3	CASSLGLRQISGNTIYF	TGCGCCAGCAGCTTGGGTCTTCGCCAAATCTCTGGAAACACCATATATTTT
few	TRBV12-5	-	TRBJ2-3	CASGSGREYYTDTQYF	TGTGCTAGTGGTTCGGGAAGGGAATACTACACAGATACGCAGTATTTT
few	TRBV4-3	-	TRBJ2-7	CASSQEVVAEGYEQYF	TGCGCCAGCAGCCAAGAGGTGGTAGCGGAAGGTTACGAGCAGTACTTC
-	TRBV3-1	-	TRBJ1-2	CASSQDEGNYGYTF	TGTGCCAGCAGCCAAGACGAGGGGAACTATGGCTACACCTTC
few	TRBV2	TRBD1	TRBJ2-7	CASSGRQGAYEQYF	TGTGCCAGCAGCGGGAGACAGGGGGCCTACGAGCAGTACTTC
few	TRBV19	TRBD1	TRBJ2-2	CASSADRATGELFF	TGTGCCAGTAGCGCGGACAGGGCCACCGGGGAGCTGTTTTTT
-	TRBV27	-	TRBJ1-6	CASSLSTNSPLHF	TGTGCCAGCAGTTTATCGACTAATTCACCCCTCCACTTT
-	TRBV6-5	-	TRBJ2-3	CASSYLSGLSTDTQYF	TGTGCCAGCAGTTACCTCAGCGGCCTTAGCACAGATACGCAGTATTTT
few	TRBV6-1	TRBD1	TRBJ1-5	CASREQGPYSHSNQPQHF	TGTGCCAGCAGAGAACAGGGGCCTTATTCCCATAGCAATCAGCCCCAGCATTTT
many	TRBV6-6	TRBD2	TRBJ2-1	CASSPRDYHYNEQFF	TGTGCCAGCAGTCCCCGGGACTACCACTACAATGAGCAGTTCTTC
-	TRBV7-9	-	TRBJ2-7	CASTLGQTYEQYF	TGTGCCAGCACCCTGGGGCAGACCTACGAGCAGTACTTC
many	TRBV29-1	TRBD1	TRBJ2-7	CSVYPGQGSYEQYF	TGCAGCGTTTATCCGGGACAGGGCTCCTACGAGCAGTACTTC
-	TRBV4-1	-	TRBJ1-1	CASSQDGGTTEAFF	TGCGCCAGCAGCCAAGACGGTGGGACCACTGAAGCTTTCTTT
-	TRBV7-6	TRBD2	TRBJ2-1	CASSLAGGPGYEQFF	TGTGCCAGCAGCTTAGCGGGAGGGCCGGGCTATGAGCAGTTCTTC
-	TRBV2	-	TRBJ2-1	CASSEEGWARGNYNEQFF	TGTGCCAGCAGTGAAGAGGGGTGGGCCAGGGGCAACTACAATGAGCAGTTCTTC
few	TRBV11-2	-	TRBJ2-7	CASSFSGDEQYF	TGTGCCAGCAGCTTCTCCGGTGACGAGCAGTACTTC
-	TRBV6-4	TRBD2	TRBJ2-5	CASSDSCPGGQETQYF	TGTGCCAGCAGTGACTCCTGCCCGGGGGGGCAAGAGACCCAGTACTTC
few	TRBV2	-	TRBJ1-1	CASSEFGNTEAFF	TGTGCCAGCAGTGAATTCGGGAACACTGAAGCTTTCTTT
-	TRBV11-1	TRBD2	TRBJ2-3	CASSLARASGREADTQYF	TGTGCCAGCAGCTTAGCGCGGGCTAGCGGGAGGGAAGCAGATACGCAGTATTTT
-	TRBV27	TRBD2	TRBJ2-2	CASSSPLAGGLGELFF	TGTGCCAGCAGTTCCCCCCTAGCGGGGGGGCTGGGGGAGCTGTTTTTT
many	TRBV4-1	-	TRBJ2-3	CASSQFPDAQYF	TGCGCCAGCAGCCAATTTCCCGATGCGCAGTATTTT
-	TRBV9	-	TRBJ1-6	CASSPRTANSPLHF	TGTGCCAGCAGCCCACGGACAGCCAATTCACCCCTCCACTTT
-	TRBV4-2	-	TRBJ2-1	CASSQGGGTYNEQFF	TGTGCCAGCAGCCAAGGAGGGGGTACCTACAATGAGCAGTTCTTC
-	TRBV7-3	-	TRBJ1-1	CASSAGPNTEAFF	TGTGCCAGCAGCGCAGGGCCGAACACTGAAGCTTTCTTT